Shown below are 25 T cell receptor beta chains from a single sample sequenced in a study of blood T cell repertoires in COVID-19. Libraries were prepared by immunoSEQ multiplex PCR; TCRdb keeps only in-frame clonotypes and omits some of them. The sample contains more than 200,000 clones, 87% of which appear only once. Source material: PBMCs or T cells enriched from blood (not recorded which). Receptors were obtained from a woman aged 25 to 39 with acute COVID-19.

In its sample, this clone was seen a few times. The chain joins TRBV7-9 to TRBJ2-7, with D possibly matching TRBD1 (5 bases). The germline V gene has CDR1 SEHNR and CDR2 FQNEAQ (reference sequence). The CDR3 sequence is 15 residues long. Deletions cut 0 bases from V and 2 bases from J, with 11 bases between. For the CDR3, the DNA is TGTGCCAGCAGCTTAGCATTGGGCAGGGCCTACGAGCAGTACTTC. Translation gives CASSLALGRAYEQYF.

V gene TRBV30 combines with J gene TRBJ2-7; no clear D gene. The CDR3 is made up of 13 amino acids. Germline V gene sequence: CDR1 GTSNPN, CDR2 SVGIG (reference sequence). Trimming stripped 4 bases from V and 1 base from J, with 11 bases between. The CDR3 protein is CAWTKQYSYEQYF. The CDR3 region has the DNA TGTGCCTGGACAAAACAATATTCCTACGAGCAGTACTTC.

This clone was observed a few times. This chain joins TRBV4-2 and TRBJ1-5; the D gene is possibly TRBD1 (6 bases). This CDR3 has 17 residues. Germline CDR1 reads LGHNA; CDR2 reads YNFKEQ. Trimming removed 1 base at V and 0 bases at J, with 13 bases between. DNA for the CDR3: TGTGCCAGCAGCCAAGGGCCCCGGACAGTTAGCAATCAGCCCCAGCATTTT. Its translation: CASSQGPRTVSNQPQHF.

This chain links TRBV7-9 with TRBJ2-5, with TRBD1 matching over 7 bases. V shed 7 bases, J shed 2 bases, and the junction held 10 bases outside the gene matches. Germline CDR1 SEHNR, CDR2 FQNEAQ (reference sequence). The CDR3 has 15 residues. CDR3 amino acids: CASTHPGTEQETQYF. The CDR3 nucleotides read TGTGCCAGCACCCACCCCGGGACAGAGCAAGAGACCCAGTACTTC.

The chain has TRBV5-1 and TRBJ1-2; D remains ambiguous. V lost 2 bases and J lost 12, with 14 bases in between. Germline V gene data show CDR1 as SGHRS and CDR2 as YFSETQ. This CDR3 has 12 amino acids. CDR3 region: CASSFDRERDTF. DNA for the CDR3: TGCGCCAGCAGCTTCGACCGGGAAAGGGACACCTTC.

The chain uses TRBV7-9 and TRBJ2-7, with a tentative D call TRBD1 (6 bases). This CDR3 contains 14 residues. Germline loops: CDR1 SEHNR, CDR2 FQNEAQ (reference sequence). Trimming stripped 5 bases from V and 2 bases from J, with 13 bases between. The CDR3 region is CASSHIRTAYEQYF. Here the CDR3 DNA reads TGTGCCAGCAGCCATATCCGGACAGCCTACGAGCAGTACTTC. Using reference TRBV7-9 and TRBJ2-7 for the parts outside the CDR3, the full variable domain is DTGVSQNPRHKITKRGQNVTFRCDPISEHNRLYWYRQTLGQGPEFLTYFQNEAQLEKSRLLSDRFSAERPKGSFSTLEIQRTEQGDSAMYLCASSHIRTAYEQYFGPGTRLTVT.

The chain has TRBV28 and TRBJ2-7; 9 positions match TRBD2. With 6 bases clipped from V and 2 bases from J, the junction kept 11 bases outside the gene matches. Germline V gene data show CDR1 as MDHEN and CDR2 as SYDVKM. The CDR3 totals 16 residues. The CDR3 protein is CASSHSAGGPPYEQYF. CDR3 DNA sequence: TGTGCCAGCAGCCATTCAGCGGGGGGCCCTCCCTACGAGCAGTACTTC.

V gene TRBV5-1 combines with J gene TRBJ1-4, with D possibly matching TRBD1 (6 bases). The ends were cut back, 6 bases at V and 5 bases at J, with 14 bases in the middle. CDR3 length: 14 amino acids. Germline CDR1 SGHRS, CDR2 YFSETQ. The CDR3 reads CASKLDSSNEKLFF. The DNA for the CDR3 is TGCGCCAGCAAACTGGACAGCTCGAATGAAAAACTGTTTTTT.

V gene TRBV9 combines with J gene TRBJ1-3; 9 nucleotides match TRBD1. The CDR3 contains 15 residues. V was pared by 1 base and J by 8 bases, with 7 bases of the junction left unmatched. CDR1 SGDLS and CDR2 YYNGEE come from the germline V gene. The CDR3 region is CASSVQQGAGDTIYF. For the CDR3, the DNA is TGTGCCAGCAGCGTACAACAGGGGGCTGGGGACACCATATATTTT.

The chain carries TRBV4-3 and TRBJ2-7, with a possible D match to TRBD1 (5 bases). The germline V and J ends were trimmed by 1 base and 2 bases, with 9 bases remaining between them. CDR1 is LGHNA, CDR2 YSLEER, per germline. This CDR3 is 14 amino acids long. CDR3 DNA sequence: TGCGCCAGCAGCCAAGCGCTAGGGGCCTACGAGCAGTACTTC. Translation: CASSQALGAYEQYF.

This chain joins TRBV7-6 and TRBJ2-1; D gene ambiguous. The CDR3 is made up of 15 amino acids. Germline CDR1 is SGHVS and CDR2 is FNYEAQ. Trimming removed 5 bases from V and 7 bases from J, with 18 bases in between. The CDR3 here is CASSHGTLAGNEQFF. The CDR3 DNA sequence: TGTGCCAGCAGCCACGGAACCTTAGCTGGAAATGAGCAGTTCTTC.

The V call is TRBV7-2, the J call TRBJ2-3; D may be TRBD2 (5 bases). CDR3 length: 14 residues. The germline CDR1 and CDR2 sequences are SGHTA and FQGNSA. V lost 5 bases to trimming and J lost 2 bases, with 11 bases between them. The CDR3 loop is CASSLSGPTDTQYF. The CDR3 bases are TGTGCCAGCAGCCTGAGCGGCCCCACAGATACGCAGTATTTT.

The chain joins TRBV28 to TRBJ1-2; 8 nucleotides match TRBD1. Trimming at V came to 8 bases and at J to 4 bases, leaving 9 bases not matched to a gene. The CDR3 is made up of 14 amino acids. Germline V gene lookup returns CDR1 MDHEN and CDR2 SYDVKM. The CDR3 bases are TGTGCCAGCCTAGGACAGGGACAAAGCTATGGCTACACCTTC. Translating gives CASLGQGQSYGYTF.

The V gene is TRBV9, the J gene TRBJ2-1; 11 bases map to TRBD2. CDR1 and CDR2 (germline): SGDLS, YYNGEE. This CDR3 region has 16 residues. Unmatched junction bases numbered 5, after V lost 2 bases and J lost 4 bases. In DNA, the CDR3 is TGTGCCAGCAGCGTCACTAGCGGGAGTTCTTACAATGAGCAGTTCTTC. It specifies CASSVTSGSSYNEQFF.

The chain links TRBV28 to TRBJ2-2, with D possibly being TRBD1 (5 bases). The germline V and J ends were trimmed by 3 bases and 0 bases, with 11 bases remaining between them. This CDR3 is built from 16 residues. The V gene's germline CDR1 is MDHEN and CDR2 SYDVKM. As DNA, the CDR3 is TGTGCCAGCAGTTTCCGGACACCCACGAACACCGGGGAGCTGTTTTTT. Protein product: CASSFRTPTNTGELFF.

This clone was seen only a few times. V is TRBV4-2 and J is TRBJ1-2, with 11 bases matching TRBD1. The J segment lost 8 bases and the V segment lost 4 bases, leaving 9 bases of the junction unmatched. Germline V lookup: CDR1 LGHNA, CDR2 YNFKEQ. This CDR3 is built from 15 residues. The CDR3 is CASSLPGQGARGYTF. Here the CDR3 DNA reads TGTGCCAGCAGCCTCCCAGGACAGGGGGCTCGGGGCTACACCTTC.

V and J are TRBV24-1 and TRBJ2-7; 7 nucleotides line up with TRBD1. Germline assignment: CDR1 KGHDR and CDR2 SFDVKD. This CDR3 region has 15 residues. V was clipped by 2 bases and J by 3 bases; unmatched bases: 6. CDR3 DNA sequence: TGTGCCACCAGTGATTCAAAGGGGGCATACTACGAGCAGTACTTC. Protein product: CATSDSKGAYYEQYF.

The chain combines TRBV3-1 (or the pseudogene TRBV3-2) with TRBJ1-2; D perhaps matches TRBD1 (5 bases). The V end lost 0 bases, the J end lost 8 bases, and 13 bases lay between the germline ends. Germline lookup yields CDR1 LGHDT and CDR2 YNNKEL (reference sequence). The CDR3 totals 14 residues. As DNA, the CDR3 is TGTGCCAGCAGCCAAGATACGCAGGGCCGCGGCTACACCTTC. It encodes CASSQDTQGRGYTF.

The chain uses TRBV15 and TRBJ2-3; D call uncertain. The V gene lost 0 bases and the J gene lost 5 bases, with 18 bases spanning the gap. The CDR3 loop spans 17 amino acids. CDR1 LNHNV and CDR2 YYDKDF come from the germline V gene (reference sequence). The CDR3 nucleotides read TGTGCCACCAGCAGAGATCAATCTAGTGTGGGTGGAGATACGCAGTATTTT. Protein product: CATSRDQSSVGGDTQYF.

J is TRBJ2-7 and V is TRBV6-5; TRBD2 is a possible D gene (5 bases). Germline CDR1 MNHEY, CDR2 SVGAGI. CDR3 size: 15 residues. Trimming pared 0 bases from V and 6 bases from J, leaving 15 bases between. This CDR3 reads CASSYSSGTVGEQYF. For the CDR3, the DNA is TGTGCCAGCAGTTACTCGAGCGGCACCGTGGGCGAGCAGTACTTC.

The chain employs TRBV7-3 and TRBJ2-3, with D unclear. Germline CDR1 and CDR2: SGHTA and FQGTGA. V lost 5 bases and J 0 bases, leaving 9 bases between the germline ends. This CDR3 has 14 amino acids. The CDR3 sequence is CASSVSTSTDTQYF. The CDR3 region has the DNA TGTGCCAGCAGCGTTTCCACTAGCACAGATACGCAGTATTTT. Complete variable domain (other parts from reference TRBV7-3 and TRBJ2-3): GAGVSQTPSNKVTEKGKYVELRCDPISGHTALYWYRQSLGQGPEFLIYFQGTGAADDSGLPNDRFFAVRPEGSVSTLKIQRTERGDSAVYLCASSVSTSTDTQYFGPGTRLTVL.

V is TRBV19 and J is TRBJ1-1; D is unclear. Germline CDR1 and CDR2: LNHDA and SQIVND (reference sequence). Trimming took 9 bases from V and 0 from J, leaving 23 bases between them. The CDR3 consists of 17 residues. The CDR3 region has the DNA TGTGCCAGCAGAGCGGCAGCCGCTATTCTCATGAACACTGAAGCTTTCTTT. This sequence encodes CASRAAAAILMNTEAFF.

This clone was observed a single time. The chain combines TRBV3-1 (or the pseudogene TRBV3-2) with TRBJ1-4; 10 bases line up with TRBD1. Per the germline V gene, CDR1 is LGHDT and CDR2 is YNNKEL (reference sequence). The CDR3 totals 20 residues. With V trimmed by 1 base and J by 0 bases, 11 bases remained unmatched. Here the CDR3 DNA reads TGTGCCAGCAGCCAAGGTTGGGACAGGGGCCCCAGTACAACTAATGAAAAACTGTTTTTT. Translating gives CASSQGWDRGPSTTNEKLFF.

The chain joins TRBV18 to TRBJ2-7; 7 bases are a match to TRBD2. V dropped 3 bases and J dropped 5; count of bases not matched to a gene: 4. This CDR3 is built from 13 residues. CDR1 KGHSH and CDR2 LQKENI come from the germline V gene. The CDR3 DNA follows: TGTGCCAGCTCACCTCCGGGGGGTCACGAGCAGTACTTC. As protein: CASSPPGGHEQYF.

The rearrangement uses TRBV5-1 and TRBJ1-1; TRBD1 matches 7 bases. The CDR3 runs to 11 residues. The V gene end was trimmed by 4 bases and the J gene end by 12 bases; junction bases not matched to a gene: 6. The germline CDR1 and CDR2 sequences are SGHRS and YFSETQ. Written as DNA, the CDR3 is TGCGCCAGCAGCCTACAGGGGACCCCTTTCTTT. Encoded protein: CASSLQGTPFF.